Presented here are 29 T cell receptor beta chains from one specimen sequenced in a study of T cell repertoires in cytomegalovirus infection. These receptors' targets are unknown. Via MiXCR, TCRdb re-called the reads, giving one row per CDR3 protein. In the table there are around 540,000 distinct CDR3 sequences, 30% to 40% of which are singletons. Sequenced here: cultured PBMCs, sampled from culture after CMV antigen stimulation. These receptors originate from a human donor in good health (CMV status not recorded). Some clones in this sample may be carry-over from other donors' samples.

Ten or more counts support this clonotype. This sequence joins TRBV7-2 and TRBJ1-1; a weak D match, TRBD1 (6 bases). The CDR3 consists of 12 residues. V was pared by 5 bases and J by 11 bases, with 15 bases between. Germline CDR1 reads SGHTA; CDR2 reads FQGNSA. CDR3 region: CASSLQGINAFF. CDR3 in DNA: TGTGCCAGCAGCCTACAGGGAATAAATGCTTTCTTT.

This clonotype came up a few times. V and J are TRBV7-2 and TRBJ2-3; D uncertain. The V end lost 2 bases, the J end lost 8 bases, and 11 bases lay between the germline ends. The CDR3 consists of 13 residues. Germline V gives CDR1 SGHTA, CDR2 FQGNSA. In DNA, the CDR3 is TGTGCCAGCAGCTTACAGCCGCTGGCTACGCAGTATTTT. Translated: CASSLQPLATQYF.

The rearrangement links TRBV6-1 to TRBJ2-3; D is unresolved. V was cut by 5 bases and J by 0 bases, with 12 bases left in between. This CDR3 has 15 residues. Looked up from germline, CDR1 is MNHNS and CDR2 is SASEGT. CDR3 loop: CASSPFFASTDTQYF. The CDR3 DNA sequence: TGTGCCAGCAGTCCCTTCTTTGCTAGCACAGATACGCAGTATTTT.

The chain uses TRBV6-1 and TRBJ2-3; D possibly corresponds to TRBD2 (6 bases). This CDR3 spans 14 amino acids. In germline, CDR1 is MNHNS, CDR2 SASEGT. V dropped 6 bases and J dropped 5 bases, with 15 bases sitting between them. The CDR3 reads CASRFTYGRDTQYF. As DNA, the CDR3 is TGTGCCAGCAGGTTCACTTACGGGAGAGATACGCAGTATTTT.

The V gene is TRBV10-3, the J gene TRBJ2-7; possible D gene TRBD1, 6 bases. V lost 6 bases, J lost 2 bases, and 14 bases lay in between. CDR3 length equals 14 residues. Germline loops: CDR1 ENHRY, CDR2 SYGVKD. CDR3 amino acids: CAIRKTGETYEQYF. The CDR3 region has the DNA TGTGCCATCAGAAAGACAGGAGAGACCTACGAGCAGTACTTC.

This clonotype was detected only a few times. V usage is TRBV19 and J usage is TRBJ2-3; possibly TRBD2 for D (6 bases). V was cut by 4 bases and J by 3 bases, with 14 bases left in between. From germline, CDR1 is LNHDA and CDR2 SQIVND (reference sequence). The CDR3 runs 15 residues. The CDR3 protein is CASSNLAIITDTQYF. CDR3 nucleotides: TGTGCCAGTAGTAACCTAGCGATCATTACAGATACGCAGTATTTT. The full variable domain, with the rest looked up from reference TRBV19 and TRBJ2-3, is DGGITQSPKYLFRKEGQNVTLSCEQNLNHDAMYWYRQDPGQGLRLIYYSQIVNDFQKGDIAEGYSVSREKKESFPLTVTSAQKNPTAFYLCASSNLAIITDTQYFGPGTRLTVL.

This clonotype was seen a handful of times. This chain joins TRBV6-6 and TRBJ2-4; D is unresolved. Germline CDR1 MNHNY, CDR2 SVGAGI (reference sequence). V lost 5 bases and J 0 bases, leaving 8 bases between the germline ends. The CDR3 length is 14 residues. The CDR3 reads CASSVVLAKNIQYF. DNA for the CDR3: TGTGCCAGCAGTGTGGTACTAGCCAAAAACATTCAGTACTTC.

This chain uses TRBV5-5 with TRBJ2-7, with 8 bases lining up with TRBD2. The CDR3 totals 15 residues. The V gene end was trimmed by 0 bases and the J gene end by 4 bases; junction bases not matched to a gene: 6. The germline gives CDR1 SGHKS, CDR2 YYEKEE (reference sequence). CDR3 sequence reads: CASSLGSGSRYEQYF. CDR3 DNA: TGTGCCAGCAGCTTGGGAAGCGGGAGCAGGTACGAGCAGTACTTC.

For this clonotype: This could be a read error, since a much larger clone is one nucleotide away. This chain uses TRBV6-2 or TRBV6-3 with TRBJ1-1; TRBD1 might be the D (6 bases). The CDR3 is made up of 11 amino acids. V was cut by 7 bases and J by 5 bases, with 8 bases left in between. The germline V gene has CDR1 MNHEY and CDR2 SVGEGT. Here the CDR3 DNA reads TGTGCCAGCAACCAGGGGACTGAAGCTTTCTTT. Translated, it gives CASNQGTEAFF.

The chain has TRBV4-1 and TRBJ2-3, with 10 bases aligning to TRBD2. This CDR3 has 17 residues. In germline, CDR1 is MGHRA, CDR2 YSYEKL. J was trimmed by 2 bases and V by 5 bases; bases with no gene match: 10. CDR3 in amino acids: CASSEGTTSGHTDTQYF. CDR3 DNA sequence: TGCGCCAGCAGCGAAGGGACGACTAGCGGGCACACAGATACGCAGTATTTT.

In its sample, this clonotype was seen a few times. The V call is TRBV24-1, the J call TRBJ2-2; no definite D call. This CDR3 has 14 residues. The germline gives CDR1 KGHDR, CDR2 SFDVKD. The V gene lost 6 bases and the J gene lost 2 bases, with 9 bases spanning the gap. The CDR3 DNA reads TGTGCCACCAGTTCTTCAGCAAACACCGGGGAGCTGTTTTTT. As protein: CATSSSANTGELFF.

The table lists this clonotype with a few counts. This chain uses TRBV6-1 with TRBJ2-7; no reliable D call. Germline assignment: CDR1 MNHNS and CDR2 SASEGT. The CDR3 is made up of 12 amino acids. V gave up 1 base and J gave up 4 bases, with 5 bases separating them. CDR3 in DNA: TGTGCCAGCAGTGAAGACGCGTACGAGCAGTACTTC. This codes for CASSEDAYEQYF.

V gene TRBV12-3 or TRBV12-4 combines with J gene TRBJ2-3; 12 bases line up with TRBD2. The CDR3 extends over 16 amino acids. The V and J ends lost 5 bases and 3 bases, in that order; junction bases with no gene match: 6. The CDR3 spells CASSETSGSWTDTQYF. CDR3 sequence (DNA): TGTGCCAGCAGTGAGACTAGCGGGAGTTGGACAGATACGCAGTATTTT.

The table lists this clonotype with many counts. The V gene is TRBV7-2, the J gene TRBJ1-3; 9 bases match TRBD1. This CDR3 is 15 amino acids long. Germline-derived CDR1 and CDR2 are SGHTA and FQGNSA. V shed 4 bases, J shed 4 bases, and the junction held 5 bases outside the gene matches. The CDR3 coding sequence is TGTGCCAGCAGCTCCGCCGGGACAGGGGGAAACACCATATATTTT. Translation: CASSSAGTGGNTIYF.

This clonotype was detected only a few times. The V gene is TRBV27, the J gene TRBJ2-3; D call uncertain. In germline, CDR1 is MNHEY, CDR2 SMNVEV (reference sequence). The CDR3 is 15 residues long. Deletions cut 5 bases from V and 4 bases from J, with 16 bases between. CDR3 sequence (DNA): TGTGCCAGCAGTCCCCTGGGGTGGTCAGCAGATACGCAGTATTTT. Protein sequence: CASSPLGWSADTQYF.

The sample holds a few counts of this clonotype. V gene TRBV28 combines with J gene TRBJ1-1; TRBD1 aligns across 10 bases. Germline trimming cut 6 bases from V and 6 bases from J; bases unmatched to any gene: 7. Germline V gives CDR1 MDHEN, CDR2 SYDVKM. The CDR3 has 14 amino acids. The CDR3 nucleotides are TGTGCCAGCAGGGCTCCGGGACAGGGGCCTGAAGCTTTCTTT. Amino acid sequence: CASRAPGQGPEAFF.

This clonotype was seen ten or more times. The J gene is TRBJ2-7, the V gene TRBV7-2; 9 bases fit TRBD1. The CDR3 extends over 14 amino acids. Germline V gives CDR1 SGHTA, CDR2 FQGNSA. V shed 5 bases, J shed 6 bases, and the junction held 8 bases outside the gene matches. In DNA, the CDR3 is TGTGCCAGCAGCGCCGACAGGGGGAACTCCGAGCAGTACTTC. This encodes CASSADRGNSEQYF.

This chain connects TRBV29-1 to TRBJ2-5; D is ambiguous. V lost 0 bases and J 4 bases, leaving 12 bases between the germline ends. The CDR3 is 14 residues long. Germline CDR1 reads SQVTM; CDR2 reads ANQGSEA. The CDR3 spells CSVEDPKLRETQYF. CDR3 DNA: TGCAGCGTTGAAGATCCGAAGCTGCGAGAGACCCAGTACTTC.

The gene calls are TRBV7-2 and TRBJ2-6; 9 nucleotides align to TRBD1. This CDR3 has 19 residues. Unmatched junction bases numbered 13, after V lost 5 bases and J lost 2 bases. The germline V gene has CDR1 SGHTA and CDR2 FQGNSA. In nucleotides, the CDR3 is TGTGCCAGCAGCCCTTGGGACAGGGTACTTACTCCTGGGGCCAACGTCCTGACTTTC. It codes for CASSPWDRVLTPGANVLTF.

This clonotype was counted ten times or more. V is TRBV28 and J is TRBJ1-3; D is possibly TRBD1 (5 bases). Trimming took off 7 bases at V and 0 bases at J, with 10 bases between the two ends. Germline V lookup: CDR1 MDHEN, CDR2 SYDVKM. The CDR3 is made up of 14 amino acids. The DNA for the CDR3 is TGTGCCAGCACTAGGGGATACTCTGGAAACACCATATATTTT. Encoded protein: CASTRGYSGNTIYF.

The rearrangement uses TRBV7-2 and TRBJ2-4; D perhaps matches TRBD2 (6 bases). Germline CDR1 reads SGHTA; CDR2 reads FQGNSA. This CDR3 is built from 13 residues. Trimming took off 7 bases at V and 8 bases at J, with 15 bases between the two ends. The DNA for the CDR3 is TGTGCCAGCACACCTAGACTAGGTGACATTCAGTACTTC. Protein sequence: CASTPRLGDIQYF.

CDR3 nucleotide sequence: TGTGCCAGTTCAACCGGGACAGGGTTTCGATATGAGCAGTTCTTC. Its translation is CASSTGTGFRYEQFF. J is TRBJ2-1 and V is TRBV19; 9 bases are a match to TRBD1. The germline CDR1 and CDR2 sequences are LNHDA and SQIVND (reference sequence). The CDR3 extends over 15 amino acids. J was trimmed by 8 bases and V by 8 bases; bases with no gene match: 13.

The chain carries TRBV7-9 and TRBJ1-2; weak D call: TRBD1 (5 bases). Germline V gene sequence: CDR1 SEHNR, CDR2 FQNEAQ (reference sequence). The CDR3 covers 13 residues. The V gene lost 2 bases and the J gene lost 3 bases, with 7 bases spanning the gap. CDR3 bases: TGTGCCAGCAGCTTATTAGGGGACTATGGCTACACCTTC. It encodes CASSLLGDYGYTF.

The chain uses TRBV6-8 and TRBJ2-1; 7 bases map to TRBD2. J lost 2 bases, V lost 5 bases, and 6 bases had no gene match. The germline CDR1 and CDR2 sequences are MNHGY and SAAAGT. This CDR3 has 15 residues. The CDR3 loop is CASSREGDPYNEQFF. The CDR3 bases are TGTGCCAGCAGTAGGGAGGGAGACCCCTACAATGAGCAGTTCTTC.

The chain couples TRBV20-1 to TRBJ2-3; 7 nucleotides align to TRBD2. CDR3 length equals 17 residues. The germline gives CDR1 DFQATT, CDR2 SNEGSKA (reference sequence). V shed 0 bases and J 0 bases; nucleotides not matched to a gene: 9. The CDR3 region is CSARDLVSGPSTDTQYF. CDR3 in DNA: TGCAGTGCTAGAGATTTGGTTAGCGGGCCTAGCACAGATACGCAGTATTTT.

The genes are TRBV18 and TRBJ2-3; D not resolved. Germline CDR1 KGHSH, CDR2 LQKENI. CDR3 length equals 15 residues. V lost 6 bases and J lost 1, with 14 bases in between. The CDR3 reads CASSPSGEGTDTQYF. In nucleotides, the CDR3 is TGTGCCAGCTCCCCATCCGGAGAGGGCACAGATACGCAGTATTTT.

The chain is built from TRBV7-8 and TRBJ1-5; a possible D gene is TRBD1 (5 bases). The ends were cut back, 1 base at V and 6 bases at J, with 13 bases in the middle. This CDR3 is built from 15 residues. Germline CDR1 reads SGHVS; CDR2 reads FQNEAQ. Here the CDR3 DNA reads TGTGCCAGCAGCTTAGATGGGGCCGGGGGTCAGCCCCAGCATTTT. It encodes CASSLDGAGGQPQHF.

The CDR3 loop is CASSHRTGTGDSPLHF. The DNA for the CDR3 is TGTGCCAGCAGTCACAGGACAGGGACAGGGGATTCACCCCTCCACTTT. The chain links TRBV11-2 to TRBJ1-6; 10 positions match TRBD1. The CDR3 length is 16 residues. The V gene end was trimmed by 6 bases and the J gene end by 8 bases; junction bases not matched to a gene: 10. CDR1 and CDR2 (germline): SGHAT, FQNNGV.

This clonotype was seen more than once but under ten times. The chain is built from TRBV24-1 and TRBJ1-5; D is undetermined. V gave up 0 bases and J gave up 6 bases, with 5 bases separating them. Germline lookup yields CDR1 KGHDR and CDR2 SFDVKD. This CDR3 has 13 residues. The DNA for the CDR3 is TGTGCCACCAGTGATTTGATCGGTCAGCCCCAGCATTTT. It encodes CATSDLIGQPQHF.